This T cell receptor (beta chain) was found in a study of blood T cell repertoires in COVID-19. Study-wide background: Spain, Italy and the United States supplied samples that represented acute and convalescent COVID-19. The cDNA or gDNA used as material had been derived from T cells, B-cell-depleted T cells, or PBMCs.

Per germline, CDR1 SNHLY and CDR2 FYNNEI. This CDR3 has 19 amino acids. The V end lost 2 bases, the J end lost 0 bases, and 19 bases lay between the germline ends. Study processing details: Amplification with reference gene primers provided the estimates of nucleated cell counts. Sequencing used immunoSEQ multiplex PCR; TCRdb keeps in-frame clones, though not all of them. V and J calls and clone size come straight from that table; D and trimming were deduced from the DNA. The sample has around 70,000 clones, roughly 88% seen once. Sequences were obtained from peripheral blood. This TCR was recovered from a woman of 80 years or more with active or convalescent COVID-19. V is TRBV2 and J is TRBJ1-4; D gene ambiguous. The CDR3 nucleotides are TGTGCCAGCAGTGAATATCTCAGGTCTAACCTTGCAACTAATGAAAAACTGTTTTTT. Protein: CASSEYLRSNLATNEKLFF.